This TCR beta chain stems from a study of post-analysis software for immune sequencing data. TCR beta cDNA libraries had unique molecular identifiers. Yield was 500,000 to 600,000 cDNA molecules from approximately 0.91 to 9.4 million T cells. TCRdb reprocessed the PCR reads with MiXCR, giving one entry per CDR3 protein. Among hundreds of thousands of distinct CDR3 sequences listed, 55% to 60% were seen once. The source of this sequence is a girl aged 2 to 9 with multiple sclerosis. The sequencing sample was made of blood.

The DNA of the CDR3 is TGCAGTGCTATTATAACGGTCGGGCCTCTCTCCTACAATGAGCAGTACTTC. It specifies CSAIITVGPLSYNEQYF. The chain is built from TRBV20-1 and TRBJ2-5; D uncertain. Germline lookup yields CDR1 DFQATT and CDR2 SNEGSKA (reference sequence). Trimming removed 4 bases from V and 11 bases from J, with 32 bases in between. The CDR3 covers 17 residues.